This TCR beta chain emerged from a study of cytomegalovirus exposure and HLA in healthy donors. The PCR had 60 Vbeta and 13 Jbeta primers. Using immunoSEQ multiplex PCR, the repertoire was profiled, and TCRdb retains in-frame clones only, with some absent. The sample yields some 240,000 clones, around 90% seen once. Regarding the study as a whole: With DRB1 most and HLA-C fewest, TCR association rates differed between HLA loci in a later analysis.

A word on this clone: Its antigen is undetermined.

The V gene end was trimmed by 5 bases and the J gene end by 7 bases; junction bases not matched to a gene: 7. The CDR3 is 15 amino acids. Per the germline V gene, CDR1 is WSHSY and CDR2 is SAAADI. The sequenced material came from PBMCs. The V and J genes are TRBV10-2 and TRBJ2-1; 11 bases are shared with TRBD2. The sequence was obtained from a girl aged 2 to 9 in good health and CMV-seronegative. The chain's CDR3 is CASSKVAGGPNEQFF. The CDR3 coding sequence is TGCGCCAGCAGTAAGGTAGCGGGGGGGCCGAATGAGCAGTTCTTC.